Reported below is one TCR beta chain. Its specificity is unknown. As the sequencing template, cDNA was produced by extracting RNA and reverse transcribing it. This table comes from immunoSEQ multiplex PCR, and its TCRdb copy is limited to in-frame clones, with some not included. The sample records over 150,000 clones, 55% to 70% being singletons. These data originate in a study of CD8+ T cells in alopecia areata. At the level of the study: The study gave treated patients oral tofacitinib at 5 to 10 mg twice daily. Whole-study findings and limits: Tofacitinib produced a significant decrease in scalp clonality and in expanded CD8+ clones among the top 100. Although TCR sharing was seen in mice, sharing across patients was less clear, possibly for HLA-related reasons.

Treatment here: oral pan-JAK inhibitor, 5-10 mg twice daily. Sampling of alopecia areata patients yielded lesional scalp punch biopsies as well as peripheral blood. The CDR3 length is 13 residues. Germline V gene sequence: CDR1 SQVTM, CDR2 ANQGSEA. V lost 5 bases, J lost 6 bases, and 10 bases stayed unmatched. This receptor was obtained from a human donor with alopecia areata. J is TRBJ2-7 and V is TRBV29-1; TRBD1 matches 7 bases. The specimen comprised CD4+ T cells sorted from blood, sampled at week 24, from a patient treated with tofacitinib. As DNA, the CDR3 is TGCAGCGTTCAACTTTACACAGGGGTCGAGCAGTACTTC. Protein: CSVQLYTGVEQYF.